The present T cell receptor beta chain was sequenced within a study of T cell repertoires in cytomegalovirus infection (dated by TCRdb to the late 2010s). At the level of the whole study: Donor HLA type was relevant to the analysis, because carriage of CMV infection together with the matching HLA type was indicated by public TCR beta signatures.

CDR1 and CDR2 were assigned from the germline V gene as MNHNS and SASEGT. V is trimmed back by 2 bases and J by 4 bases, and the junction contains 7 bases that no gene match accounts for. There are 16 amino acids in the CDR3, from cysteine to phenylalanine inclusive. Only CDR3 DNA is held: 48 bases, read in frame from base 1. Sequenced on an Illumina HiSeq 1500. TCRdb handled the public reads itself, with Q25 trimming in fastp and clone calling in MiXCR, and kept productive beta chains. Each CDR3 protein appears once, grouped with its most common genes and DNA. Recorded for this sample are some 200,000 distinct CDR3 sequences; 7.5% to 10% of them occurred a single time. Around 4.4% of the sample goes to the ten largest clones. Broad study findings and their caveats: In both this cohort and an independent roughly 350-donor cohort, the cumulative frequency of public TCR beta family members distinguished carriers of CMV infection plus the relevant HLA type. The ex vivo response was dominated by HLA-C-restricted CMV-specific TCR beta clonotypes, which also provided the single most frequent clonotype in two of eight donors.

This clonotype was found many times. The specificity of this receptor is unknown. No quality values exist for individual bases; no much larger clone is one base distant. The TCR originated in a human donor in good health (CMV status not recorded). Some clones in this sample may be carry-over from other donors' samples. The sample comprised PBMCs. The V gene is TRBV6-1 and the J gene is TRBJ2-3, and 9 bases in between align with TRBD2. The CDR3 corresponds to CASSELAGPAADTQYF. DNA sequence: TGTGCCAGCAGTGAACTAGCGGGACCGGCGGCAGATACGCAGTATTTT.